This T cell receptor (beta chain) appears in the sequencing data of a study of cytomegalovirus exposure and HLA in healthy donors. The PCR used 60 Vbeta and 13 Jbeta primers. Sequencing was performed with immunoSEQ multiplex PCR; in TCRdb, only in-frame clones are kept and a portion is missing. Of 150,000 to 200,000 clones in the sample, roughly 72% were seen once. V shed 3 bases and J shed 9 bases, with 16 bases lying between them. Germline V CDR1 and CDR2: SGDLS, YYNGEE. The CDR3 contains 13 residues. Source material: PBMCs. The receptor comes from a middle-aged woman in good health and CMV-seronegative. This rearrangement joins TRBV9 to TRBJ2-7, with D perhaps matching TRBD2 (5 bases). Here the CDR3 DNA reads TGTGCCAGCAGCGGCGCCGGGGTTACAAGGCAGTACTTC. It translates to CASSGAGVTRQYF.